The sequence of this T cell receptor beta chain was determined in a study of metastatic and nonmetastatic thyroid tumors. Among the patients, none had received any treatment before thyroid surgery. With MiXCR, TCRdb called clones anew from the PCR reads. The table has around 65,000 clones, approximately 14% seen once. J gave up 10 bases and V 4 bases, and 7 bases lay outside the gene matches. This CDR3 is built from 15 residues. Germline V gene sequence: CDR1 KGHDR, CDR2 SFDVKD. In its sample, this clone was seen many times. The specimen was blood. This rearrangement joins TRBV24-1 to TRBJ1-6; 9 nucleotides line up with TRBD1. This clonotype was sampled from a male donor with papillary thyroid cancer or a benign thyroid nodule (not recorded which). Some clones in this sample may be carry-over from other donors' samples. The CDR3, as DNA: TGTGCCACCAGTGAAGGGACAGGGAGTGCGTCACCCCTCCACTTT. Its protein product is CATSEGTGSASPLHF.